The T cell receptor beta chain described here comes from a study of T cell changes during pregnancy in multiple sclerosis. This table comes from immunoSEQ multiplex PCR, and its TCRdb copy is limited to in-frame clones, with some not included. The sample shows around 84,000 clones, 94% of them seen only once. CDR3 length equals 17 residues. Germline CDR1 is LGHNA and CDR2 is YNFKEQ. Trimming shortened V by 1 base and J by 2 bases, and 12 bases separated the two germline ends. The genes are TRBV4-2 and TRBJ2-6, with D perhaps TRBD1 (5 bases). The sequence was collected from a female donor in good health, enrolled as a control in a pregnancy study. Sequencing used peripheral blood, obtained in the second trimester of pregnancy. Written as DNA, the CDR3 is TGTGCCAGCAGCCAAGGGAAGGGGAACACTGGGGCCAACGTCCTGACTTTC. It encodes CASSQGKGNTGANVLTF.